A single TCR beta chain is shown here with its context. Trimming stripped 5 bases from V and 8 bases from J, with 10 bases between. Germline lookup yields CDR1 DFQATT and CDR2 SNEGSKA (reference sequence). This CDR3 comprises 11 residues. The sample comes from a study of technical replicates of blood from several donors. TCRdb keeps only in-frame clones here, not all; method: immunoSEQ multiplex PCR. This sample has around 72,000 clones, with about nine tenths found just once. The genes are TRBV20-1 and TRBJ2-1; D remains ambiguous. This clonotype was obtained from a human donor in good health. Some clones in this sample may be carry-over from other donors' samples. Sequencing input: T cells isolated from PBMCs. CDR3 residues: CSAPRGDEQFF. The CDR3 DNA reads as TGCAGTGCTCCACGAGGCGATGAGCAGTTCTTC.